The 22 T cell receptor beta chains reported below all come from one sample, sequenced in a study of blood T cell repertoires in COVID-19. The data were produced by immunoSEQ multiplex PCR, yet TCRdb's version contains in-frame clones alone and is incomplete. The table lists approximately 250,000 clones, around 80% of them singletons. Input material: peripheral blood. These receptors were collected from a human donor in a cohort sampled during active COVID-19.

This clone was found a few times. V gene TRBV5-4 combines with J gene TRBJ1-1; D gene unclear. Germline CDR1 and CDR2: SGHNT and YYREEE (reference sequence). Trimming removed 1 base at V and 0 bases at J, with 4 bases between. This CDR3 is built from 13 residues. CDR3 coding DNA: TGTGCCAGCAGCTTGCAGATGAACACTGAAGCTTTCTTT. Its translation is CASSLQMNTEAFF.

In this sample, this clone turned up once. The V and J genes are TRBV11-2 and TRBJ2-5, with a tentative D call TRBD1 (6 bases). Germline assignment: CDR1 SGHAT and CDR2 FQNNGV. CDR3 length: 14 amino acids. The V gene lost 2 bases and the J gene lost 5 bases, with 12 bases spanning the gap. This chain's CDR3 is CASSLTGPPETQYF. The CDR3 DNA sequence: TGTGCCAGCAGCTTAACAGGGCCTCCGGAGACCCAGTACTTC.

The chain recombines TRBV9 with TRBJ1-1; 10 bases fit TRBD1. CDR3 size: 17 residues. V was pared by 0 bases and J by 1 base, with 6 bases of the junction left unmatched. Germline-derived CDR1 and CDR2 are SGDLS and YYNGEE. This chain's CDR3 is CASSVGRQGATNTEAFF. CDR3 nucleotide sequence: TGTGCCAGCAGCGTAGGGAGACAGGGGGCCACGAACACTGAAGCTTTCTTT.

The rearrangement links TRBV28 to TRBJ2-7; TRBD2 might be the D (5 bases). CDR3 length: 14 residues. Germline CDR1 is MDHEN and CDR2 is SYDVKM. V was shortened by 6 bases and J by 1 base, with 13 bases between the two germline ends. The CDR3 protein is CASRSIGRSYEQYF. CDR3 coding DNA: TGTGCCAGCAGATCCATTGGGAGATCCTACGAGCAGTACTTC. Full variable domain (missing parts from reference TRBV28 and TRBJ2-7): DVKVTQSSRYLVKRTGEKVFLECVQDMDHENMFWYRQDPGLGLRLIYFSYDVKMKEKGDIPEGYSVSREKKERFSLILESASTNQTSMYLCASRSIGRSYEQYFGPGTRLTVT.

The chain links TRBV19 to TRBJ1-2, with unresolved D. V lost 1 base, J lost 4 bases, and 13 bases lay in between. Germline CDR1 LNHDA, CDR2 SQIVND (reference sequence). CDR3 length equals 15 residues. The CDR3 DNA follows: TGTGCCAGTAGTATAGTTGGTATCGGGTTCTATGGCTACACCTTC. This translates into CASSIVGIGFYGYTF.

The chain carries TRBV3-1 (or the pseudogene TRBV3-2) and TRBJ1-6; tentative D call: TRBD1 (6 bases). CDR1 LGHDT and CDR2 YNNKEL come from the germline V gene (reference sequence). V was trimmed by 4 bases and J by 7 bases, leaving 8 bases between them. This CDR3 comprises 13 residues. As DNA, the CDR3 is TGTGCCAGCAGCCTTCAGGGGAATTCACCCCTCCACTTT. Translation gives CASSLQGNSPLHF.

The chain is built from TRBV15 and TRBJ2-1; D is perhaps TRBD2 (5 bases). The CDR3 has 15 residues. CDR1 LNHNV and CDR2 YYDKDF come from the germline V gene (reference sequence). Trimming took off 0 bases at V and 6 bases at J, with 12 bases between the two ends. CDR3 bases: TGTGCCACCAGCAGAGATTACGTGGAGGCCAATGAGCAGTTCTTC. Amino acid sequence: CATSRDYVEANEQFF.

The chain has TRBV10-1 and TRBJ2-7; perhaps TRBD2 as D (6 bases). Germline V gives CDR1 WNHNN, CDR2 SYGVQD (reference sequence). The CDR3 sequence is 13 residues long. V was clipped by 6 bases and J by 7 bases, with 16 bases between them. The CDR3, as DNA: TGCGCCAGCAGCGGGACTCCGTGGATGGAGCAGTACTTC. The encoded protein is CASSGTPWMEQYF.

In this sample, this clone turned up once. The rearrangement uses TRBV12-3 or TRBV12-4 and TRBJ1-1; 10 positions match TRBD1. With V trimmed by 7 bases and J by 4 bases, 3 bases remained unmatched. The CDR3 loop spans 13 amino acids. The CDR3 nucleotides are TGTGCCAGCATGGACAGGGGGAGCACTGAAGCTTTCTTT. Protein: CASMDRGSTEAFF.

The genes are TRBV7-2 and TRBJ2-7; 10 positions agree with TRBD2. Germline-derived CDR1 and CDR2 are SGHTA and FQGNSA. The CDR3 extends over 16 amino acids. After removal of 5 bases from V and 1 base from J, the junction contained 8 bases not matched to a gene. CDR3 bases: TGTGCCAGCAGCCTAGGACTAGCGGAGATTTCCTACGAGCAGTACTTC. This codes for CASSLGLAEISYEQYF.

This chain uses TRBV5-1 with TRBJ1-2; 7 nucleotides match TRBD1. V lost 2 bases and J lost 6; bases outside the gene matches: 10. This CDR3 spans 15 amino acids. In germline, CDR1 is SGHRS, CDR2 YFSETQ. The CDR3 sequence is CASSFWDRRIDGYTF. The DNA for the CDR3 is TGCGCCAGCAGCTTCTGGGACAGACGGATAGATGGCTACACCTTC.

The chain combines TRBV10-3 with TRBJ2-1, with a weak D call TRBD2 (6 bases). The germline CDR1 and CDR2 sequences are ENHRY and SYGVKD. V was cut by 2 bases and J by 9 bases, with 29 bases left in between. This CDR3 comprises 19 residues. The CDR3 coding sequence is TGTGCCATCAGTGAGATTAAGGAGAGTTCCGGCGGGATCTGGAGTGAGCAGTTCTTC. As protein: CAISEIKESSGGIWSEQFF.

This chain links TRBV6-5 with TRBJ2-3; TRBD2 matches 7 bases. Trimming at V came to 6 bases and at J to 5 bases, leaving 8 bases not matched to a gene. The CDR3 is made up of 14 amino acids. Looked up from germline, CDR1 is MNHEY and CDR2 is SVGAGI. The CDR3 DNA reads TGTGCCAGCAGAACAATGGGGGGGGGAGATACGCAGTATTTT. Protein: CASRTMGGGDTQYF.

The chain employs TRBV6-5 and TRBJ2-7; D remains unclear. Germline CDR1 MNHEY, CDR2 SVGAGI. V was clipped by 7 bases and J by 3 bases, with 16 bases between them. The CDR3 is 14 residues long. CDR3 sequence (DNA): TGTGCCAGCACTTCCCGTTGGCAGGACTACGAGCAGTACTTC. Translated, it gives CASTSRWQDYEQYF.

The V call is TRBV11-2, the J call TRBJ1-2, with D possibly being TRBD1 (6 bases). This CDR3 spans 14 amino acids. Germline V gives CDR1 SGHAT, CDR2 FQNNGV. The V gene lost 3 bases and the J gene lost 2 bases, with 10 bases spanning the gap. The CDR3 reads CASSFAGANYGYTF. The CDR3 DNA sequence: TGTGCCAGCAGCTTCGCAGGGGCGAACTATGGCTACACCTTC.

This clone has at least ten counts. This sequence joins TRBV3-1 (or the pseudogene TRBV3-2) and TRBJ2-4; D is possibly TRBD1 (5 bases). Trimming stripped 3 bases from V and 0 bases from J, with 15 bases between. The CDR3 runs to 17 residues. Germline assignment: CDR1 LGHDT and CDR2 YNNKEL (reference sequence). CDR3 coding DNA: TGTGCCAGCAGCCATCTTCCAGGGTCATTAGCCAAAAACATTCAGTACTTC. This sequence encodes CASSHLPGSLAKNIQYF.

The J gene is TRBJ1-1, the V gene TRBV9; D not resolved. V was cut by 4 bases and J by 0 bases, with 10 bases left in between. The germline V gene encodes CDR1 SGDLS and CDR2 YYNGEE. The CDR3 consists of 14 residues. DNA of the CDR3: TGTGCCAGCAGCCCCCCCAGTTTGAACACTGAAGCTTTCTTT. As protein: CASSPPSLNTEAFF.

The V and J genes are TRBV14 and TRBJ2-1; a weak D match, TRBD1 (6 bases). Germline CDR1 SGHDN, CDR2 FVKESK. The CDR3 loop spans 15 amino acids. V was trimmed by 1 base and J by 7 bases, leaving 14 bases between them. The CDR3: CASSQGQGIRNEQFF. CDR3 DNA: TGTGCCAGCAGCCAAGGCCAGGGGATCCGTAATGAGCAGTTCTTC. Complete variable domain (other parts from reference TRBV14 and TRBJ2-1): EAGVTQFPSHSVIEKGQTVTLRCDPISGHDNLYWYRRVMGKEIKFLLHFVKESKQDESGMPNNRFLAERTGGTYSTLKVQPAELEDSGVYFCASSQGQGIRNEQFFGPGTRLTVL.

This chain links TRBV15 with TRBJ2-5, with TRBD2 matching over 8 bases. Germline CDR1 is LNHNV and CDR2 is YYDKDF (reference sequence). The CDR3 is 15 amino acids. V trimming: 9 bases; J trimming: 2 bases; junction bases outside the gene matches: 11. DNA for the CDR3: TGTGCCACTTCCAAGAGCGGGGGAGTTCAAGAGACCCAGTACTTC. This sequence encodes CATSKSGGVQETQYF.

The chain has TRBV27 and TRBJ1-6; 9 positions agree with TRBD1. The junction had 3 bases not matched to a gene; V was cut back by 2 bases and J by 13 bases. The germline V gene has CDR1 MNHEY and CDR2 SMNVEV (reference sequence). There are 13 residues in the CDR3. The CDR3 sequence is CASSLGTGTPLHF. CDR3 DNA sequence: TGTGCCAGCAGTTTAGGGACAGGGACCCCCCTCCACTTT.

The chain links TRBV6-5 to TRBJ2-7, with a tentative D call TRBD1 (6 bases). Germline CDR1 MNHEY, CDR2 SVGAGI. V was clipped by 6 bases and J by 4 bases, with 19 bases between them. This CDR3 region has 15 residues. Written as DNA, the CDR3 is TGTGCCAGCAGACCGGGACACTCCTCCGTGTACGAGCAGTACTTC. Translation: CASRPGHSSVYEQYF.

The chain employs TRBV18 and TRBJ1-1; D may be TRBD1 (5 bases). This CDR3 has 16 residues. V shed 3 bases and J shed 0 bases, with 14 bases lying between them. Looked up from germline, CDR1 is KGHSH and CDR2 is LQKENI. The CDR3: CASSPGPGELNTEAFF. The CDR3 coding sequence is TGTGCCAGCTCACCGGGGCCCGGCGAGCTGAACACTGAAGCTTTCTTT.